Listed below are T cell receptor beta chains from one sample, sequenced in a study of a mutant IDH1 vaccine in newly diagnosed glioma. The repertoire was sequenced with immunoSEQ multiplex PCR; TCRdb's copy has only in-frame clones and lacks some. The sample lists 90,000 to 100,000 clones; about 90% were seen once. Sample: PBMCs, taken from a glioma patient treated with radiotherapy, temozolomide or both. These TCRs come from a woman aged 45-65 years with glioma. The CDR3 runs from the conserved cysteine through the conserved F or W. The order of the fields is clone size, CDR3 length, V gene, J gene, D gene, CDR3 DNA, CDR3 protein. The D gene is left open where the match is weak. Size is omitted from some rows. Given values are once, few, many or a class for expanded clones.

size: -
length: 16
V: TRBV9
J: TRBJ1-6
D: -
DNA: TGTGCCAGCAGCGAGTTCGCAGGGTCCTATAATTCACCCCTCCACTTT
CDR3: CASSEFAGSYNSPLHF

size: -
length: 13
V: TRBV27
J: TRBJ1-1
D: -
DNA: TGTGCCAGCAGTTACTTTGATCGTAAGGAAGCTTTCTTT
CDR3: CASSYFDRKEAFF

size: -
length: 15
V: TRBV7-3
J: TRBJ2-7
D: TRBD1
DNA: TGTGCCAGCAGCTTACGGACAGGGGTTCGCTACGAGCAGTACTTC
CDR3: CASSLRTGVRYEQYF

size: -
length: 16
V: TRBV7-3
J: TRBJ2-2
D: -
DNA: TGTGCCAGCAGCCCCCAAGGCCCGGGAAACACCGGGGAGCTGTTTTTT
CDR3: CASSPQGPGNTGELFF

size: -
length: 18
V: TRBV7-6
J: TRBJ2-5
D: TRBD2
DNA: TGTGCCAGCAGCTTACCCGGACTAGCGGGAGATAGGCAGAAGACCCAGTACTTC
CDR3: CASSLPGLAGDRQKTQYF

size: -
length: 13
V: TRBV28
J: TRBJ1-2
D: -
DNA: TGTGCCACCGCACCCACCACGGGTAATGGCTACACCTTC
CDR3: CATAPTTGNGYTF

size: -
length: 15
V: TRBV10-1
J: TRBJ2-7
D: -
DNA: TGCGCCAGCAGTGAGGACGGAAAGAGCTCCTACGAGCAGTACTTC
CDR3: CASSEDGKSSYEQYF

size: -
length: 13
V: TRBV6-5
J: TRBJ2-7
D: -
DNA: TGTGCCAGCAGTTGGGATCCGCGGGACGAGCAGTACTTC
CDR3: CASSWDPRDEQYF

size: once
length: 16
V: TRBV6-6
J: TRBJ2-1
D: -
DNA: TGTGCCAGCAGTACATCTTTGGGTGGTAGATACAATGAGCAGTTCTTC
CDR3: CASSTSLGGRYNEQFF

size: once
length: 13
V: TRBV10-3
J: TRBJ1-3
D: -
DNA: TGTGCCAACACCCCCGGACCTGGAAACACCATATATTTT
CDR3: CANTPGPGNTIYF

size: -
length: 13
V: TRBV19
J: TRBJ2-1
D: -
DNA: TGTGCCAGTAGTCTTACTAGCTACAATGAGCAGTTCTTC
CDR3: CASSLTSYNEQFF

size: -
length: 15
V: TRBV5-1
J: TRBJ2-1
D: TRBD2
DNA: TGCGCCAGCAGCTTTTTAGCGGGAGCCAACAATGAGCAGTTCTTC
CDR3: CASSFLAGANNEQFF

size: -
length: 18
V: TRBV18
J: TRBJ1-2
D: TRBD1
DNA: TGTGCCAGCTCACCACGAGTGTTACTGACAGGGGAGGTCTATGGCTACACCTTC
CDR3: CASSPRVLLTGEVYGYTF

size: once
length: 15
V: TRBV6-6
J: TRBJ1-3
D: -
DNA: TGTGCCACCAGGGACTTGACCATCTCTGGAAACACCATATATTTT
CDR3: CATRDLTISGNTIYF

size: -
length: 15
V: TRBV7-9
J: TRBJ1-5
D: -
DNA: TGTGCCAGCAGCTGGGGTGAAACAGGGTACCAGCCCCAGCATTTT
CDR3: CASSWGETGYQPQHF

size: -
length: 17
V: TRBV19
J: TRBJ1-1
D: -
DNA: TGTGCCAGTAGTCTCCCAGAGGGACTTTTTATGAACACTGAAGCTTTCTTT
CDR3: CASSLPEGLFMNTEAFF

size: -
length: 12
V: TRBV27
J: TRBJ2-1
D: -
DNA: TGTGCCAGCAGAAGCTCCTACAATGAGCAGTTCTTC
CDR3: CASRSSYNEQFF

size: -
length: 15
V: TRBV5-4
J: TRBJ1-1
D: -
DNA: TGTGCCAGCAGCTCCACCCGATCGCGGGGCACTGAAGCTTTCTTT
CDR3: CASSSTRSRGTEAFF

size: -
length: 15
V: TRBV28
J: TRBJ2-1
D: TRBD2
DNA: TGTGCCAGCAGTTTCGGGGGGACGACCCACAATGAGCAGTTCTTC
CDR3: CASSFGGTTHNEQFF

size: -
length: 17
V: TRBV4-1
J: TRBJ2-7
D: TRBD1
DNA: TGCGCCAGCAGCCGCCGGGACAGGGGGTCGGTTGCCTACGAGCAGTACTTC
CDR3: CASSRRDRGSVAYEQYF

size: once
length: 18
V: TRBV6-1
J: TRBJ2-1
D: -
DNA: TGTGCCAGCAGTGAATCACTCCTTCTAGCAGGCCGATACAATGAGCAGTTCTTC
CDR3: CASSESLLLAGRYNEQFF

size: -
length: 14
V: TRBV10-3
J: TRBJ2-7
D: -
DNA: TGTGCCATCAGTGAGTCGAAAGGGTACTACGAGCAGTACTTC
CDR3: CAISESKGYYEQYF

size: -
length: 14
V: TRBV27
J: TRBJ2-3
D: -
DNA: TGTGCCAGCAGGGATCCTCTGGGGGGGCAGGTCCAGTATTTT
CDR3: CASRDPLGGQVQYF

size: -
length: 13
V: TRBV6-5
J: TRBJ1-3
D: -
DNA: TGTGCCAGCAGTTACTCAGGGGGAAACACCATATATTTT
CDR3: CASSYSGGNTIYF